This T cell receptor beta chain was identified during a study of chemoradiotherapy in HPV16-positive cancers. The overall study: Candidate HPV-specific T-cell clones and common TCR motifs came from functional assays in a couple of HPV16-positive patients. General observations from the study: Candidate HPV-specific clones and E7-related TCR motifs grew in tumor during treatment.

Repeated repertoire sampling spanned the course of chemoradiotherapy. V shed 5 bases and J shed 5 bases, with 16 bases lying between them. This CDR3 is built from 14 residues. Germline V gene data show CDR1 as MNHEY and CDR2 as SMNVEV (reference sequence). The method was immunoSEQ multiplex PCR; TCRdb's version includes in-frame clones alone and lacks a portion of them. The sample lists 7,500 to 10,000 clones; roughly nine tenths were seen once. Of note for this clone: Antigen unknown.

The clonotype was recovered from a human donor with HPV-associated anogenital cancer. The sample consisted of blood, taken from a patient who underwent chemoradiotherapy. This chain connects TRBV27 to TRBJ2-7, with D possibly matching TRBD1 (7 bases). The CDR3 DNA reads as TGTGCCAGCAGTCCACGACAGGGACTGGACGAGCAGTACGTC. Residues: CASSPRQGLDEQYV.